This TCR beta chain originates from a study of blood T cells in healthy people across ages. For the second PCR, which ran for roughly 6 to 11 cycles, a sample-barcoded 5' primer and a J-beta primer mix were used. A template-switch adaptor that had 12 random nucleotides put a tag on each cDNA molecule. TCRdb re-called the 5' RACE reads through MiXCR, storing one row per CDR3 protein. The sample includes some 1.5 million distinct CDR3 sequences, roughly 28% of them seen just once. All donors came from Russia, were Caucasian and healthy, and spanned ages about 6 to 90. Roughly 9.2 milliliters of peripheral blood were drawn from each donor into EDTA-treated tubes. This receptor was identified in a woman aged 25-40 years in good health. What was sequenced was blood.

Here the CDR3 reads CASRFEGVREQYF. For the CDR3, the DNA is TGTGCCAGCAGGTTTGAGGGAGTAAGGGAGCAGTACTTC. The chain couples TRBV12-3 or TRBV12-4 to TRBJ2-7, with D tentatively TRBD2 (5 bases). The V gene lost 6 bases and the J gene lost 7 bases, with 16 bases spanning the gap. There are 13 residues in the CDR3.